The next 11 T cell receptor beta chains were all read from a single sample in a study of T-cell memory formation after mild COVID-19. TCRdb re-called the 5' RACE reads through MiXCR, storing one row per CDR3 protein. Counted here are fewer than 650,000 distinct CDR3 sequences, roughly 20% occurring once; the ten biggest clones make up roughly 8.1%. Sequencing was carried out using PBMCs or a T cell subset sorted from them (not recorded which). The source is an adult woman who had mild COVID-19 (a few samples of this study predate the infection). Cell type and time point are not known.

J is TRBJ2-1 and V is TRBV4-1; TRBD1 aligns across 7 bases. The CDR3 totals 15 residues. Germline V CDR1 and CDR2: MGHRA, YSYEKL. The ends lost 6 bases at V and 4 bases at J; junction bases unmatched: 9. The CDR3 protein is CASRRLGQRYNEQFF. The CDR3 bases are TGCGCCAGCAGGCGACTGGGACAGAGATACAATGAGCAGTTCTTC.

The chain recombines TRBV18 with TRBJ2-7; D assignment may be TRBD1 or TRBD2 (5 bases each). V was shortened by 3 bases and J by 5 bases, with 14 bases between the two germline ends. Germline-derived CDR1 and CDR2 are KGHSH and LQKENI. This CDR3 region has 14 residues. The CDR3, as DNA: TGTGCCAGCTCACCCGGGGCCGCCGGGGACGAGCAGTACTTC. Translating it yields CASSPGAAGDEQYF.

The chain has TRBV20-1 and TRBJ1-2; 9 bases match TRBD1. V was clipped by 3 bases and J by 8 bases; unmatched bases: 4. The CDR3 is 12 amino acids. Germline V lookup: CDR1 DFQATT, CDR2 SNEGSKA (reference sequence). CDR3 sequence (DNA): TGCAGTGCTAGGGAAACAGGGGGCGGCTACACCTTC. It specifies CSARETGGGYTF.

The J gene is TRBJ2-1, the V gene TRBV5-1; a possible D gene is TRBD2 (5 bases). CDR3 length equals 15 residues. Looked up from germline, CDR1 is SGHRS and CDR2 is YFSETQ. The ends were cut back, 5 bases at V and 4 bases at J, with 16 bases in the middle. In DNA form, the CDR3 reads TGCGCCAGCAGTCCCGAAACCCGGGAATACAATGAGCAGTTCTTC. Protein sequence: CASSPETREYNEQFF.

The rearrangement joins TRBV7-9 to TRBJ2-1, with D possibly TRBD2 on 6 matching bases. This CDR3 region has 14 residues. Germline V gene lookup returns CDR1 SEHNR and CDR2 FQNEAQ (reference sequence). Trimming stripped 5 bases from V and 9 bases from J, with 17 bases between. CDR3 DNA sequence: TGTGCCAGCAGCGGGGGGATTGGTACAAGTGAGCAGTTCTTC. It specifies CASSGGIGTSEQFF.

V and J are TRBV18 and TRBJ2-7; TRBD1 agrees at 9 bases. This CDR3 has 16 amino acids. Germline V CDR1 and CDR2: KGHSH, LQKENI. Trimming at V came to 4 bases and at J to 2 bases, leaving 9 bases not matched to a gene. The CDR3 spells CASSQIGDRDAYEQYF. The CDR3 DNA follows: TGTGCCAGCTCACAGATCGGGGACAGGGACGCCTACGAGCAGTACTTC.

This chain links TRBV10-3 with TRBJ2-7; TRBD1 matches at 8 bases. Germline V gene lookup returns CDR1 ENHRY and CDR2 SYGVKD. The CDR3 spans 13 residues. With 6 bases clipped from V and 3 bases from J, the junction kept 4 bases outside the gene matches. The CDR3 spells CAIRSGQDYEQYF. CDR3 coding DNA: TGTGCCATCAGATCGGGACAGGACTACGAGCAGTACTTC.

V gene TRBV11-2 combines with J gene TRBJ2-5; D not resolved. V was shortened by 5 bases and J by 5 bases, with 12 bases between the two germline ends. Germline V gene lookup returns CDR1 SGHAT and CDR2 FQNNGV. CDR3 size: 13 residues. The CDR3 bases are TGTGCCAGCAGCCGAAACCGGCGGGAGACCCAGTACTTC. It encodes CASSRNRRETQYF.

CDR3 coding DNA: TGTGCCAGCAGTTTATTGGGCAGGCCGAACACTGAAGCTTTCTTT. Translated: CASSLLGRPNTEAFF. The chain joins TRBV12-3 or TRBV12-4 to TRBJ1-1; D gene ambiguous. V was cut by 2 bases and J by 1 base, with 11 bases left in between. CDR3 size: 15 residues.

In this sample, this clonotype turned up a few times. V gene TRBV3-1 combines with J gene TRBJ2-3, with TRBD2 identical over 8 bases. This CDR3 region has 18 residues. J gave up 6 bases and V 0 bases, and 14 bases lay outside the gene matches. Germline V gives CDR1 LGHDT, CDR2 YNNKEL (reference sequence). This CDR3 is CASSQDGLRGASGDTQYF. The DNA for the CDR3 is TGTGCCAGCAGCCAAGACGGATTGCGGGGGGCCTCGGGTGATACGCAGTATTTT.

The rearrangement uses TRBV2 and TRBJ2-2; D is uncertain. Trimming left V 7 bases short and J 2 bases short, with 14 bases between. The CDR3 has 15 residues. The germline CDR1 and CDR2 sequences are SNHLY and FYNNEI. In DNA, the CDR3 is TGTGCCAGCATGGCCTTTGGGCTTAACACCGGGGAGCTGTTTTTT. This encodes CASMAFGLNTGELFF. The complete variable domain, with remaining parts taken from reference TRBV2 and TRBJ2-2, reads EPEVTQTPSHQVTQMGQEVILRCVPISNHLYFYWYRQILGQKVEFLVSFYNNEISEKSEIFDDQFSVERPDGSNFTLKIRSTKLEDSAMYFCASMAFGLNTGELFFGEGSRLTVL.